The rows below give T cell receptor beta chains drawn from one sample of a study of shared clonotypes between healthy human individuals. The method was immunoSEQ multiplex PCR; TCRdb's version includes in-frame clones alone and lacks a portion of them. The sample has some 200,000 clones, approximately 70% seen once. The sequenced sample consisted of memory CD4+ T cells sorted from blood. The receptor source for this set is a man between 25 and 39 years old in good health. The CDR3 runs from the conserved cysteine through the conserved F or W. A D gene is named only where the DNA matches it firmly. The size field is filled for only some rows; it gives once, few, many or a size class.

J	V	D	size	CDR3	DNA
TRBJ2-5	TRBV28	.	few	CASSDNRDPNF	TGTGCCAGCAGCGATAACCGGGACCCCAACTTC
TRBJ1-5	TRBV2	.	.	CASRVTGNQPQHF	TGTGCCAGCAGGGTAACGGGCAATCAGCCCCAGCATTTT
TRBJ1-5	TRBV7-2	.	few	CASSPSPGLNQPQHF	TGTGCCAGCAGCCCCTCCCCTGGTCTCAATCAGCCCCAGCATTTT
TRBJ2-7	TRBV19	TRBD2	few	CASSIGPLRASGSAYEQYF	TGTGCCAGTAGTATAGGTCCTTTGCGGGCTAGCGGGAGCGCCTACGAGCAGTACTTC
TRBJ1-2	TRBV28	.	.	CASSRRRGFDPNFNYGYTF	TGTGCCAGCAGTCGTCGCAGGGGTTTCGACCCGAACTTTAACTATGGCTACACCTTC
TRBJ1-2	TRBV5-1	TRBD1	.	CASSTGQGTNYGYTF	TGCGCCAGCAGCACAGGACAGGGAACGAACTATGGCTACACCTTC
TRBJ2-7	TRBV4-3	.	once	CASSQFASSYEQYF	TGCGCCAGCAGCCAATTTGCTAGCTCCTACGAGCAGTACTTC
TRBJ2-1	TRBV11-3	.	.	CASSLRSNEQFF	TGTGCCAGCAGCTTAAGAAGCAATGAGCAGTTCTTC
TRBJ1-3	TRBV7-3	.	.	CASSLGSGRGNTIYF	TGTGCCAGCAGCTTGGGGTCAGGGCGTGGAAACACCATATATTTT
TRBJ1-2	TRBV27	TRBD1	.	CASSLSGTGFNYGYTF	TGTGCCAGCAGTTTATCTGGGACAGGGTTCAACTATGGCTACACCTTC
TRBJ1-5	TRBV2	.	.	CASSEISPGAQPQHF	TGTGCCAGCAGTGAAATCAGTCCAGGGGCTCAGCCCCAGCATTTT
TRBJ2-1	TRBV2	.	few	CATPTGQGGDEQFF	TGTGCCACCCCCACCGGGCAGGGAGGCGATGAGCAGTTCTTC
TRBJ2-3	TRBV4-1	TRBD2	.	CASSLGLAGGVTDTQYF	TGCGCCAGCAGCCTAGGACTAGCGGGAGGGGTCACAGATACGCAGTATTTT
TRBJ2-3	TRBV18	.	.	CASSPPWTGAAGGYDTDTQYF	TGTGCCAGCTCACCACCATGGACAGGGGCAGCGGGAGGTTATGACACAGATACGCAGTATTTT
TRBJ2-3	TRBV2	.	.	CASREGSSTDTQYF	TGTGCCAGCAGAGAGGGTTCTAGCACAGATACGCAGTATTTT
TRBJ2-2	TRBV11-2	.	.	CASSLRTWDTGELFF	TGTGCCAGCAGCCTTCGGACTTGGGACACCGGGGAGCTGTTTTTT
TRBJ1-5	TRBV5-5	.	.	CASSLGEFSNQPQHF	TGTGCCAGCAGCTTGGGGGAGTTCAGCAATCAGCCCCAGCATTTT
TRBJ2-2	TRBV2	TRBD2	few	CASRRVAGVTGELFF	TGTGCCAGCAGGAGGGTAGCGGGAGTGACCGGGGAGCTGTTTTTT
TRBJ2-3	TRBV7-2	.	.	CASSDASTDTQYF	TGTGCCAGCAGCGACGCGAGCACAGATACGCAGTATTTT
TRBJ2-6	TRBV5-8	TRBD2	.	CASSLSGTSGGANVLTF	TGTGCCAGCAGCTTGTCCGGCACTAGCGGGGGAGCCAACGTCCTGACTTTC
TRBJ2-2	TRBV7-9	.	.	CASSLSSVLTGELFF	TGTGCCAGCAGCTTAAGTTCGGTTTTGACCGGGGAGCTGTTTTTT
TRBJ1-1	TRBV28	.	few	CAGVGASEAFF	TGTGCTGGGGTCGGGGCCAGTGAAGCTTTCTTT
TRBJ1-1	TRBV7-8	.	few	CASSNQGGDTEAFF	TGTGCCAGCAGCAATCAGGGAGGGGACACTGAAGCTTTCTTT
TRBJ2-5	TRBV10-3	TRBD2	.	CATTPAGALETQYF	TGTGCCACCACCCCTGCGGGAGCGTTGGAGACCCAGTACTTC
TRBJ1-4	TRBV4-3	.	.	CASSQDRDKPGPTPEKLFF	TGCGCCAGCAGCCAAGATAGGGACAAACCGGGTCCTACTCCCGAAAAACTGTTTTTT
TRBJ2-3	TRBV9	TRBD2	.	CASSVGVTLASTDTQYF	TGTGCCAGCAGCGTAGGAGTTACACTAGCGAGCACAGATACGCAGTATTTT
TRBJ1-2	TRBV28	TRBD1	.	CASSTGTALYGYTF	TGTGCCAGCAGTACCGGGACAGCTCTCTATGGCTACACCTTC